This is a list of T cell receptor beta chains from one sample in a study of blood T cell repertoires in COVID-19. The protocol was immunoSEQ multiplex PCR, while the TCRdb copy is restricted to in-frame clones and leaves out a portion. Of 25,000 to 35,000 clones in the sample, roughly 84% were seen once. Sample: peripheral blood. The receptor source for this set is a man aged 65 to 85 with active COVID-19. Each CDR3 is given with its conserved first and last residue. A D gene is named only where the DNA matches it firmly. Rows may omit the clone size; those that give it use once, few, many or a size class.

.	TRBJ1-2	few	TRBV6-5	TGTGCCAGCAGTTACCAGGGAAACGGCAACTATGGCTACACCTTC	CASSYQGNGNYGYTF
.	TRBJ2-3	.	TRBV10-1	TGCGCCAGCAGTGAGCCCACGGACATCACAGATACGCAGTATTTT	CASSEPTDITDTQYF
.	TRBJ1-6	.	TRBV6-4	TGTGCCAGCAGCGCCGCGGCTGAGGGTAATTCACCCCTCCACTTT	CASSAAAEGNSPLHF
TRBD1	TRBJ1-5	.	TRBV2	TGTGCCAGCAGTCCATTACAGGGGACTCAGCCCCAGCATTTT	CASSPLQGTQPQHF
TRBD1	TRBJ1-2	.	TRBV5-1	TGCGCCAGCAGCCTGACAGGGTCCGATGGCTACACCTTC	CASSLTGSDGYTF
TRBD1	TRBJ1-1	.	TRBV6-5	TGTGCCAGCAGCCCAGGACAGGGAAGGGACACTGAAGCTTTCTTT	CASSPGQGRDTEAFF
TRBD1	TRBJ2-4	.	TRBV19	TGTGCCAGTGGACAGGGGACCATTCAGTACTTC	CASGQGTIQYF
.	TRBJ1-2	.	TRBV20-1	TGCAGTGCTAGAGATCAGAATGGCTACACCTTC	CSARDQNGYTF
TRBD1	TRBJ1-5	.	TRBV2	TGTGCCAGCAGCAGGGGGGAGCCCCAGCATTTT	CASSRGEPQHF
TRBD1	TRBJ1-2	.	TRBV28	TGTGCCAGCAGTATTCCCGGGACAGCGTATGGCTACACCTTC	CASSIPGTAYGYTF
.	TRBJ1-2	.	TRBV28	TGTGCCAGCAGTTTGTCAGGGGCTGGCTACACCTTC	CASSLSGAGYTF
TRBD2	TRBJ2-7	.	TRBV10-1	TGCGCCAGCAGTACCGGACTAGCGGCAGGGGCCTACGAGCAGTACTTC	CASSTGLAAGAYEQYF
.	TRBJ2-5	.	TRBV6-5	TGTGCCAGCAGCCCCGGGACAACACTCCAAGAGACCCAGTACTTC	CASSPGTTLQETQYF
TRBD1	TRBJ1-1	once	TRBV7-2	TGTGCCAGCAGCGCCGACAGGGTGAACACTGAAGCTTTCTTT	CASSADRVNTEAFF
.	TRBJ2-3	.	TRBV24-1	TGTGCCACCGGAAGCCAGGGCGCAGATACGCAGTATTTT	CATGSQGADTQYF
TRBD1	TRBJ2-2	.	TRBV5-8	TGTGCCAGCAGCTTGTTTCAGGGGGCGGCCACCGGGGAGCTGTTTTTT	CASSLFQGAATGELFF
.	TRBJ2-5	.	TRBV10-1	TGCGCCAGCTCTCGCGGGCAGAGCCAAGAGACCCAGTACTTC	CASSRGQSQETQYF
.	TRBJ1-6	.	TRBV6-5	TGTGCCAGCGCTCTAGGGCGGGCACCCCTCCACTTT	CASALGRAPLHF
TRBD1	TRBJ2-1	.	TRBV5-1	TGCGCCAGCAGCTGGACAGGGAGTTATGAGCAGTTCTTC	CASSWTGSYEQFF
.	TRBJ1-1	.	TRBV5-4	TGTGCCAGCAGCCCTGGACAGTGGGGGAACACTGAAGCTTTCTTT	CASSPGQWGNTEAFF
TRBD2	TRBJ2-1	once	TRBV7-9	TGTGCCAGCAGCTTAGTAGCGGGAGGGAATGAGCAGTTCTTC	CASSLVAGGNEQFF
TRBD1	TRBJ1-1	many	TRBV18	TGTGCCAGCTCACCGGAGGGACAGGGGGTTGGAGCTTTCTTT	CASSPEGQGVGAFF
.	TRBJ1-5	.	TRBV6-6	TGTGCCAGCAGTTACTTCCCAGGGGACAATCAGCCCCAGCATTTT	CASSYFPGDNQPQHF
TRBD2	TRBJ2-1	.	TRBV4-1	TGCGCCAGCAGCCTGGGACGTAGCGGGAGGAACAATGAGCAGTTCTTC	CASSLGRSGRNNEQFF
TRBD2	TRBJ2-1	.	TRBV19	TGTGCCAGTAGAGCGGGGCCTCCCAATGAGCAGTTCTTC	CASRAGPPNEQFF
TRBD2	TRBJ2-1	.	TRBV18	TGTGCCAGCTCACCACCCAGCGGGATTGATGAGCAGTTCTTC	CASSPPSGIDEQFF
.	TRBJ1-2	.	TRBV3-1/TRBV3-2	TGTGCCAGCAGCCCAGGGTATGGCTACACCTTC	CASSPGYGYTF
TRBD2	TRBJ2-5	.	TRBV28	TGTGCCAGCAGGACTAGCGGGACCCAAGAGACCCAGTACTTC	CASRTSGTQETQYF
.	TRBJ2-2	.	TRBV2	TGTGCCAGCCAGGGGTGGGGGGAGCTGTTTTTT	CASQGWGELFF
.	TRBJ1-2	.	TRBV18	TGTGCCAGCTCACCAGGGGGCGATGGCTACACCTTC	CASSPGGDGYTF
TRBD2	TRBJ2-7	.	TRBV19	TGTGCCAGTAGTATCAAGCGGGAGTCCTACGAGCAGTACTTC	CASSIKRESYEQYF
TRBD1	TRBJ2-7	.	TRBV25-1	TGTGCCACAGGACAGGGTGCCTACGAGCAGTACTTC	CATGQGAYEQYF
.	TRBJ1-1	few	TRBV3-1/TRBV3-2	TGTGCCAGCAGCCAAGGGGCAGGATCTGAAGCTTTCTTT	CASSQGAGSEAFF
.	TRBJ2-7	.	TRBV5-1	TGCGCCAGCAGCTTCGGCGACAGCAACCTCTACGAGCAGTACTTC	CASSFGDSNLYEQYF
.	TRBJ2-2	few	TRBV3-1/TRBV3-2	TGTGCCAGCAGCCAACGCGCCGCCACCGGGGAGCTGTTTTTT	CASSQRAATGELFF
TRBD1	TRBJ1-2	.	TRBV5-1	TGCGCCAGCAGCTTGGACCCAGGGGGGTTGGATGGCTACACCTTC	CASSLDPGGLDGYTF
.	TRBJ1-5	.	TRBV7-8	TGTGCCAGCAGCCCAGGGGAGGGGCCGGGCGGCAATCAGCCCCAGCATTTT	CASSPGEGPGGNQPQHF
TRBD2	TRBJ2-1	.	TRBV11-2	TGTGCCAGCAGCGAGGGACTAGCGGGAGGCTATGAGCAGTTCTTC	CASSEGLAGGYEQFF
TRBD2	TRBJ2-3	.	TRBV9	TGTGCCAGCAGCCCACGACTAGCGGGAGGAAGGGATACGCAGTATTTT	CASSPRLAGGRDTQYF
TRBD1	TRBJ2-7	.	TRBV5-1	TGCGCCAGCAGCTTGGAGGGACAGGGGATACACGAGCAGTACTTC	CASSLEGQGIHEQYF
TRBD2	TRBJ2-1	.	TRBV6-5	TGTGCCAGCAGTTACGCCGGGCCGCGGGGGAATGAGCAGTTCTTC	CASSYAGPRGNEQFF
TRBD1	TRBJ2-3	.	TRBV29-1	TGCAGCGTTGAAGCTGGACAGGGGGCAGATACGCAGTATTTT	CSVEAGQGADTQYF
TRBD2	TRBJ2-2	.	TRBV18	TGTGCCAGCCGCGGGAGGACGGCCTCGAACACCGGGGAGCTGTTTTTT	CASRGRTASNTGELFF
.	TRBJ1-2	.	TRBV19	TGTGCCAGTAGTAGAATCGCAGGAAGAACTAACTATGGCTACACCTTC	CASSRIAGRTNYGYTF
.	TRBJ1-3	.	TRBV28	TGTGCCAGCAGTTTAGGGACAAGCTCTGGAAACACCATATATTTT	CASSLGTSSGNTIYF
.	TRBJ1-4	medium-sized	TRBV3-1/TRBV3-2	TGTGCCAGCAGCCAAGATGGGGTACGAGGGCGGAAACTGTTTTTT	CASSQDGVRGRKLFF
.	TRBJ2-1	few	TRBV2	TGTGCCAGCAGTTACGGGAACAATGAGCAGTTCTTC	CASSYGNNEQFF
TRBD2	TRBJ2-5	few	TRBV7-9	TGTGCCAGCAGCGAATCCTCAGCGGGAGCGTGGGAGACCCAGTACTTC	CASSESSAGAWETQYF
TRBD1	TRBJ2-7	.	TRBV29-1	TGCAGCGTTCAATACAGGGGGCCGGCCTACGAGCAGTACTTC	CSVQYRGPAYEQYF
.	TRBJ1-2	.	TRBV12-3/TRBV12-4	TGTGCCAGCACCCCTCGGAACTATGGCTACACCTTC	CASTPRNYGYTF
TRBD2	TRBJ2-5	once	TRBV10-3	TGTGCCATCAGTGAGTCGGGACTAGCGATGGAGACCCAGTACTTC	CAISESGLAMETQYF
TRBD1	TRBJ2-1	.	TRBV5-1	TGCGCCAGCAGCTCTTTCCAGGCAGGGGGCAATGAGCAGTTCTTC	CASSSFQAGGNEQFF
TRBD1	TRBJ2-3	.	TRBV9	TGTGCCAGCGCCCCGGGACAGCTCACAGATACGCAGTATTTT	CASAPGQLTDTQYF
TRBD1	TRBJ2-3	.	TRBV7-3	TGTGCCAGCAGCCAAGGACAGGGAACGCCGGATACGCAGTATTTT	CASSQGQGTPDTQYF